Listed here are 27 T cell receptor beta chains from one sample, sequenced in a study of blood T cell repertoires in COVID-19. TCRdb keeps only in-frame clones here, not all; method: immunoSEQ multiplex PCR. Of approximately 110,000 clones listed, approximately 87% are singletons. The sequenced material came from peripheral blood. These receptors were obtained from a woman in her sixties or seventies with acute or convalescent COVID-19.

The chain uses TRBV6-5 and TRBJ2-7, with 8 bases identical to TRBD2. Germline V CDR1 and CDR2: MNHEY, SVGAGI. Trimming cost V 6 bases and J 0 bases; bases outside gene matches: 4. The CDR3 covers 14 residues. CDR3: CASRKRGLSYEQYF. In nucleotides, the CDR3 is TGTGCCAGCAGAAAGCGGGGGCTCTCCTACGAGCAGTACTTC.

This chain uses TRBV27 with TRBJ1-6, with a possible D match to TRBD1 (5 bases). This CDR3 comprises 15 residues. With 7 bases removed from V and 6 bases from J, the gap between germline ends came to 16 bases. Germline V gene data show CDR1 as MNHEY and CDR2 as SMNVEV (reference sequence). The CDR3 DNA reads TGTGCCAGCACCTCCCTCCGACAGTCTAATTCACCCCTCCACTTT. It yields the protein CASTSLRQSNSPLHF.

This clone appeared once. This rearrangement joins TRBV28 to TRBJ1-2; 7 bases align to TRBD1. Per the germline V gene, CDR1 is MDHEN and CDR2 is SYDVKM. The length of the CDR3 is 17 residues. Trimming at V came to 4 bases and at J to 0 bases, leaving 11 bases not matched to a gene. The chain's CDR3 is CASSSHVPGQANYGYTF. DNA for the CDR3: TGTGCCAGCAGTTCTCATGTACCTGGACAGGCTAACTATGGCTACACCTTC.

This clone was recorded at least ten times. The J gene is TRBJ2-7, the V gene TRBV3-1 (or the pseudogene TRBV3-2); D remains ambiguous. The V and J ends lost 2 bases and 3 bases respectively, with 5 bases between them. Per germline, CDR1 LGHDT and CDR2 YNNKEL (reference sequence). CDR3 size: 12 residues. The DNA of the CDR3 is TGTGCCAGCAGCCAATTAAACTACGAGCAGTACTTC. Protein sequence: CASSQLNYEQYF.

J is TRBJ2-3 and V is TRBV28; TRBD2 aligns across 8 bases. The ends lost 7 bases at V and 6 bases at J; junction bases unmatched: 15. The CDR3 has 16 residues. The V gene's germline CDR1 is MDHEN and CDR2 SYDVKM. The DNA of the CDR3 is TGTGCCAGCAATCTGGCTAGCGGGCCGAGCGGGGATACGCAGTATTTT. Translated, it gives CASNLASGPSGDTQYF.

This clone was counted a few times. CDR3 protein: CASSNARGNSPLHF. The CDR3 region has the DNA TGTGCCAGCAGCAATGCCAGGGGGAATTCACCCCTCCACTTT. This chain links TRBV5-8 with TRBJ1-6, with 7 bases matching TRBD1. The length of the CDR3 is 14 residues. Germline V gives CDR1 SGHTS, CDR2 YDEGEE. J was trimmed by 7 bases and V by 4 bases; bases with no gene match: 5. Full variable domain (outside the CDR3, taken from reference TRBV5-8 and TRBJ1-6): EAGVTQSPTHLIKTRGQQATLRCSPISGHTSVYWYQQALGLGLQFLLWYDEGEERNRGNFPPRFSGRQFPNYSSELNVNALELEDSALYLCASSNARGNSPLHFGNGTRLTVT.

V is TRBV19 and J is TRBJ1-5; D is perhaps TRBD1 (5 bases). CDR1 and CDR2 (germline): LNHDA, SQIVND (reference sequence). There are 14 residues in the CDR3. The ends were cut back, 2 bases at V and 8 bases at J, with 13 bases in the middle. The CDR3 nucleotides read TGTGCCAGTAGTATAAGGGCGGGACTGGAGCCCCAGCATTTT. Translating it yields CASSIRAGLEPQHF.

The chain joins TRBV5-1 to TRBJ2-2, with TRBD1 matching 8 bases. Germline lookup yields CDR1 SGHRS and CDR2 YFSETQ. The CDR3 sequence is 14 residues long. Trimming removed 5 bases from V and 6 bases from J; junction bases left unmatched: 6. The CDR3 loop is CASSPDRVSGELFF. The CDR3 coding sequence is TGCGCCAGCAGTCCGGACAGGGTGTCCGGGGAGCTGTTTTTT.

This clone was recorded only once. This CDR3 reads CASSLGTGQGEAFF. DNA for the CDR3: TGTGCCAGCTCACTCGGGACAGGGCAGGGTGAAGCTTTCTTT. The V gene is TRBV18, the J gene TRBJ1-1; 9 bases are shared with TRBD1. This CDR3 has 14 residues. Germline V gene sequence: CDR1 KGHSH, CDR2 LQKENI. Trimming took 4 bases from V and 7 from J; bases not matched to a gene: 7.

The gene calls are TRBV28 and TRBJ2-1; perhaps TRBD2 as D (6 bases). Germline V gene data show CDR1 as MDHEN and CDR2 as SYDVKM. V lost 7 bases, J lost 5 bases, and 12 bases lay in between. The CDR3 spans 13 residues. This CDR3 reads CASKEGRNNEQFF. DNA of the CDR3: TGTGCCAGCAAGGAGGGCCGGAACAATGAGCAGTTCTTC.

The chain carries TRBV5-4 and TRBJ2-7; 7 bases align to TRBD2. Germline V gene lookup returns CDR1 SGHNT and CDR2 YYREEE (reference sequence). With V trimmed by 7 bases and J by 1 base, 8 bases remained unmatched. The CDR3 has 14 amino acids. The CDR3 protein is CASSLAGDSYEQYF. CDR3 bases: TGTGCCAGCTCCCTTGCGGGGGATTCCTACGAGCAGTACTTC.

In DNA form, the CDR3 reads TGTGCCAGCAGCTTCTCCTCCGGGTACGAGCAGTACTTC. Translating gives CASSFSSGYEQYF. The chain uses TRBV11-3 and TRBJ2-7; no clear D gene. V was cut by 3 bases and J by 4 bases, with 10 bases left in between. In germline, CDR1 is SGHNT, CDR2 YENEEA. The CDR3 is 13 residues long.

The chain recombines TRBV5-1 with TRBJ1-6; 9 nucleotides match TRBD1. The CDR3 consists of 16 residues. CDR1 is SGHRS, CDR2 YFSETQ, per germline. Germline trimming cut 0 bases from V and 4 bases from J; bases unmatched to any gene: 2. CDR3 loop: CASSLETGGYNSPLHF. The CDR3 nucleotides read TGCGCCAGCAGCTTGGAGACAGGGGGTTATAATTCACCCCTCCACTTT.

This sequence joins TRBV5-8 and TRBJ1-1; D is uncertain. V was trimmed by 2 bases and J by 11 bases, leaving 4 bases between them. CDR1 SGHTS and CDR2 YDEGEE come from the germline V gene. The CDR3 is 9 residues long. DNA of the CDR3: TGTGCCAGCAGCTTCCAGGCTTTCTTT. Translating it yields CASSFQAFF.

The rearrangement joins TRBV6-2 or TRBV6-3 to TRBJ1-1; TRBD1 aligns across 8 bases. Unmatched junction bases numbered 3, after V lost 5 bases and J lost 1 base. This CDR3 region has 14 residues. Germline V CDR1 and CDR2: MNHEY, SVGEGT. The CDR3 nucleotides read TGTGCCAGCAGTACCGGACAGGGGAACACTGAAGCTTTCTTT. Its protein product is CASSTGQGNTEAFF.

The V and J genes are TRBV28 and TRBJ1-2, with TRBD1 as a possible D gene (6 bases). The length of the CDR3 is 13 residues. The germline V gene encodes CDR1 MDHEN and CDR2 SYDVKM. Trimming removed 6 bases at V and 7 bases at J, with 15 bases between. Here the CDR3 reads CASSRRGRIGYTF. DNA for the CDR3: TGTGCCAGCAGCCGGCGGGGGCGGATTGGCTACACCTTC.

The CDR3 bases are TGTGCCAGCAGCTCCCTCGCTTTCGGGAGACGAGAGACCCAGTACTTC. Its translation: CASSSLAFGRRETQYF. J is TRBJ2-5 and V is TRBV7-8; maybe TRBD2 (6 bases). This CDR3 is built from 16 residues. Germline CDR1 is SGHVS and CDR2 is FQNEAQ. With 4 bases removed from V and 4 bases from J, the gap between germline ends came to 19 bases.

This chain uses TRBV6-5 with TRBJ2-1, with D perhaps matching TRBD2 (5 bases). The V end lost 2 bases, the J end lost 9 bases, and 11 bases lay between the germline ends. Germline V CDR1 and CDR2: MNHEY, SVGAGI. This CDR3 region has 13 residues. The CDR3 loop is CASSYPGSGEQFF. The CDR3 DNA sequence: TGTGCCAGCAGTTACCCGGGGTCCGGTGAGCAGTTCTTC.

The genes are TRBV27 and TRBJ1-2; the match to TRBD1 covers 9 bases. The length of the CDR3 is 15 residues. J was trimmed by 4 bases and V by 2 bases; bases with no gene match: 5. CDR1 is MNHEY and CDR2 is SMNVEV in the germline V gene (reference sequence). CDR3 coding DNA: TGTGCCAGCAGTTTAGCCGGGACAGGGATCTATGGCTACACCTTC. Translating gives CASSLAGTGIYGYTF.

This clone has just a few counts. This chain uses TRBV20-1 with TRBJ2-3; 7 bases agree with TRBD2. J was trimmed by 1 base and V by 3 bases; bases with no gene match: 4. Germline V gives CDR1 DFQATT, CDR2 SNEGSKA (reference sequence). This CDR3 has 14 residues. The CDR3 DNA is TGCAGTGCTAGTACGGCGGGGGGCACAGATACGCAGTATTTT. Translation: CSASTAGGTDTQYF.

The CDR3 here is CAVTPGTKGVADTQYF. In DNA, the CDR3 is TGTGCCGTCACCCCGGGGACTAAAGGGGTGGCAGATACGCAGTATTTT. The V gene is TRBV30, the J gene TRBJ2-3; 7 nucleotides agree with TRBD2. The CDR3 runs 16 residues. V lost 8 bases and J lost 4; bases outside the gene matches: 18. Germline V gene data show CDR1 as GTSNPN and CDR2 as SVGIG (reference sequence).

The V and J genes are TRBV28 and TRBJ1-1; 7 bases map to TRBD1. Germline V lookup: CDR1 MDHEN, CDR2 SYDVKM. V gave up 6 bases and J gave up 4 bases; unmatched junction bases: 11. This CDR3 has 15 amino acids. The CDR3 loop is CASSYRTGGSTEAFF. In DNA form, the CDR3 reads TGTGCCAGCAGCTACCGGACAGGAGGAAGCACTGAAGCTTTCTTT.

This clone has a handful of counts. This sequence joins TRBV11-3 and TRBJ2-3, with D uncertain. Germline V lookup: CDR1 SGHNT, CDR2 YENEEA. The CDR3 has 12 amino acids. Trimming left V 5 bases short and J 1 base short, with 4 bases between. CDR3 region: CASSPGTDTQYF. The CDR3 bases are TGTGCCAGCAGCCCGGGCACAGATACGCAGTATTTT.

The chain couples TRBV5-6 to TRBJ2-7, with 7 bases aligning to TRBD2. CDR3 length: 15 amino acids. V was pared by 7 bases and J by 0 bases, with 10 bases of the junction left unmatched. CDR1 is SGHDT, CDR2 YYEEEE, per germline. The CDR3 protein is CASFPWGGNSYEQYF. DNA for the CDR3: TGTGCCAGCTTCCCTTGGGGGGGGAACTCCTACGAGCAGTACTTC.

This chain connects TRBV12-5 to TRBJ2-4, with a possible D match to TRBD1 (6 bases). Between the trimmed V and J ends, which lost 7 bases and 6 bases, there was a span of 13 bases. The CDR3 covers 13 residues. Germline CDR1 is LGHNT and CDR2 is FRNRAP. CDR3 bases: TGTGCTAGTGCCCGGGACACTGGAAACATTCAGTACTTC. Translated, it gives CASARDTGNIQYF.

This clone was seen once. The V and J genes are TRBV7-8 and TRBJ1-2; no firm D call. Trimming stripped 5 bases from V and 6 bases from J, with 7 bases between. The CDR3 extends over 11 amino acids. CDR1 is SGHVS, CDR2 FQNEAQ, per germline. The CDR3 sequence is CASSPRHGYTF. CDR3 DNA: TGTGCCAGCAGCCCCAGGCATGGCTACACCTTC.

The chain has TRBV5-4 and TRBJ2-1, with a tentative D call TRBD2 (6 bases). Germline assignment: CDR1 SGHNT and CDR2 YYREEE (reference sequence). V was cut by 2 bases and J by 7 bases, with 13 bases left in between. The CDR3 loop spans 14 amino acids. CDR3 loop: CASSFRLVPNEQFF. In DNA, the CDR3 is TGTGCCAGCAGCTTCCGACTAGTGCCAAATGAGCAGTTCTTC.